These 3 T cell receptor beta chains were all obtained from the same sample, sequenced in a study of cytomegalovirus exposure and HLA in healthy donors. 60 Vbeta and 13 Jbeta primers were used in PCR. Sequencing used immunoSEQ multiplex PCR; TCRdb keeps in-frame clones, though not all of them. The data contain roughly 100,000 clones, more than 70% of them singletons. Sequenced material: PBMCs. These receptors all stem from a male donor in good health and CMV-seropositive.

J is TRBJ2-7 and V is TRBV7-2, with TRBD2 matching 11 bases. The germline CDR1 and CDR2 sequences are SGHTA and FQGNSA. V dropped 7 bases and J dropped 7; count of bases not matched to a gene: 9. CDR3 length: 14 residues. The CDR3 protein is CASTRTSGPLEQYF. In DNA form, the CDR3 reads TGTGCCAGCACCCGGACTAGCGGGCCTTTAGAGCAGTACTTC.

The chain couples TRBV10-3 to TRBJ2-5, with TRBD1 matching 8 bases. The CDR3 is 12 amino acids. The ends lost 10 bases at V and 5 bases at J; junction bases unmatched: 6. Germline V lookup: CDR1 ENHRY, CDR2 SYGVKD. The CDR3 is CATQGAGETQYF. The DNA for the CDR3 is TGTGCCACCCAGGGGGCTGGGGAGACCCAGTACTTC.

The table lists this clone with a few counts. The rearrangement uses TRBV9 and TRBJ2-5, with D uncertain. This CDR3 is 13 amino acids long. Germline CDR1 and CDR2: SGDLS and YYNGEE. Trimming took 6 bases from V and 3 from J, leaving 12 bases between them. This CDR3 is CASNVLGEETQYF. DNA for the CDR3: TGTGCCAGCAACGTCTTGGGCGAAGAGACCCAGTACTTC.